This T cell receptor beta chain was observed in a study of CD8+ T cells in alopecia areata. About the study: It was 6 to 18 months of tofacitinib, and then there were 6 months off drug. Scoring of severity for treated patients was based on percentage of affected scalp area.

Worth noting for this clone: Its antigen is undetermined.

V was pared by 5 bases and J by 7 bases, with 5 bases of the junction left unmatched. Germline V gene data show CDR1 as SGHAT and CDR2 as FQNNGV. The CDR3 consists of 16 residues. As the sequencing template, cDNA was produced by extracting RNA and reverse transcribing it. Assay: immunoSEQ multiplex PCR; the TCRdb copy retains only in-frame clones and omits some. The sample yields 150,000 to 200,000 clones, around 64% seen once. Overall study findings and caveats: For patients receiving tofacitinib, scalp clonality and expanded CD8+ clones among the top 100 significantly decreased.

The treatment here: oral pan-JAK inhibitor, 5-10 mg twice daily. Sequences were derived from CD4+ T cells sorted from blood, sampled at roughly week 49, from a patient treated with tofacitinib. J is TRBJ2-1 and V is TRBV11-2; 16 bases are shared with TRBD2. This sequence was found in a human donor with alopecia areata. CDR3 protein: CASSLGLAGGLNEQFF. The CDR3 DNA reads as TGTGCCAGCAGCCTGGGACTAGCGGGGGGGCTAAATGAGCAGTTCTTC.